This T cell receptor beta chain stems from a study of blood T cell repertoires in COVID-19. In the original analysis: Estimates of nucleated cell counts were drawn from the amplification of reference gene primers. Clones were read by immunoSEQ multiplex PCR, and TCRdb kept only the in-frame ones, dropping some. V, J and clone size are those of that table, while D and trimming were read from the DNA. The sample contains 95,000 to 150,000 clones, roughly 92% of which appear only once. This sequence was found in a man over 45 with COVID-19, enrolled during active disease. Sequencing used peripheral blood.

CDR3 sequence reads: CASSPQGLGGYTF. The CDR3 region has the DNA TGTGCCAGCAGCCCGCAGGGGCTCGGAGGCTACACCTTC. The rearrangement uses TRBV5-8 and TRBJ1-2; possibly TRBD1 for D (6 bases). The CDR3 runs 13 residues. CDR1 and CDR2 from the germline V gene are SGHTS and YDEGEE. The V gene lost 4 bases and the J gene lost 8 bases, with 15 bases spanning the gap.